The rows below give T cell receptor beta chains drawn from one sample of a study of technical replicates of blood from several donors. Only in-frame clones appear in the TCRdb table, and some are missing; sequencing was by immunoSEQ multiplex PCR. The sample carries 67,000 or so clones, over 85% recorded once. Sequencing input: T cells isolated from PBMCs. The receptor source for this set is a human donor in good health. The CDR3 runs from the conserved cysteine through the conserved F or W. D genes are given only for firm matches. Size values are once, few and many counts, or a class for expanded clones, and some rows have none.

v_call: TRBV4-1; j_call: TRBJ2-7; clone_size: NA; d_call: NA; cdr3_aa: CASSPQGSLSSSYEQYF; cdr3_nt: TGCGCCAGCAGCCCGCAAGGTAGCCTGAGCAGCTCCTACGAGCAGTACTTC
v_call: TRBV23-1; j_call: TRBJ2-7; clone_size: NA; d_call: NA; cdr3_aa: CASSSSRAEGWTNEQYF; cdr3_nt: TGCGCCAGCAGTAGTTCCAGGGCAGAAGGATGGACTAACGAGCAGTACTTC
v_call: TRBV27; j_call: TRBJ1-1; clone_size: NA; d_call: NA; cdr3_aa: CASSLSSGNTEAFF; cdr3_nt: TGTGCCAGCAGTTTAAGTTCAGGGAACACTGAAGCTTTCTTT
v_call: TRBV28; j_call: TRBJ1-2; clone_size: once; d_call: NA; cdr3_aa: CASSSDRIGYTF; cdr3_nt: TGTGCCAGCAGTTCCGACAGGATTGGCTACACCTTC
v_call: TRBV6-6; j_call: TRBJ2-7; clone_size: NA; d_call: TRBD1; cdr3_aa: CASTTPGQGSYEQYF; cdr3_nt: TGTGCCAGCACTACCCCGGGACAGGGGTCCTACGAGCAGTACTTC
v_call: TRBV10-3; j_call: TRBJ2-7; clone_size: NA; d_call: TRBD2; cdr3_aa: CAISGPSGIRYEQYF; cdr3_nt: TGTGCCATCAGTGGCCCCAGCGGGATTAGGTACGAGCAGTACTTC
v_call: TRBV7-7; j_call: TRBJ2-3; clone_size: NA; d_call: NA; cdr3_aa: CASSLMGGRRSTDTQYF; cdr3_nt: TGTGCTAGCAGCTTAATGGGCGGTAGGAGGAGCACAGATACGCAGTATTTT
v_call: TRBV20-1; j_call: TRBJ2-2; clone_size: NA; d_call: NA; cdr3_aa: CSARRTGELFF; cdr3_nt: TGCAGTGCTAGGAGGACCGGGGAGCTGTTTTTT
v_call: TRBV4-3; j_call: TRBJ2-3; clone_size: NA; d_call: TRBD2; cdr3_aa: CASSRSGGSTDTQYF; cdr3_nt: TGCGCCAGCAGCCGATCGGGAGGCTCCACAGATACGCAGTATTTT
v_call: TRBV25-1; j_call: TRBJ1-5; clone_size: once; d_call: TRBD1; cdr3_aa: CASSGQGRYQPQHF; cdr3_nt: TGTGCCAGCAGTGGACAGGGGAGGTATCAGCCCCAGCATTTT
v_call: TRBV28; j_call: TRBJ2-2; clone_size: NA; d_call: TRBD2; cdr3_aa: CASIAGNTGELFF; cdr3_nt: TGTGCCAGCATAGCGGGGAACACCGGGGAGCTGTTTTTT
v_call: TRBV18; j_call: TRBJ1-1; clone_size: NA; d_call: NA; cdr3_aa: CASSPFEKIENTEAFF; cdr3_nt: TGTGCCAGCTCACCATTCGAAAAGATAGAGAACACTGAAGCTTTCTTT
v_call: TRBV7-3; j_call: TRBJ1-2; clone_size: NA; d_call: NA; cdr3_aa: CASSLTAGERGYTF; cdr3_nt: TGTGCCAGCAGCTTAACGGCAGGGGAGCGTGGCTACACCTTC
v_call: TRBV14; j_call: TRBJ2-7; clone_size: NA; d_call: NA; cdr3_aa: CASSQETPTRLGYEQYF; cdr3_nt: TGTGCCAGCAGCCAAGAAACCCCCACGCGGCTGGGCTACGAGCAGTACTTC
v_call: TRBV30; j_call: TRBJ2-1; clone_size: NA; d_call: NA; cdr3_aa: CAWSPSYNEQFF; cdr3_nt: TGTGCCTGGAGCCCTAGCTACAATGAGCAGTTCTTC
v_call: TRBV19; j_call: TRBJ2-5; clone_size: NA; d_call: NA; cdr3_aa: CASSITSTGNIETQYF; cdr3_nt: TGTGCCAGTAGTATTACCTCGACAGGTAACATAGAGACCCAGTACTTC
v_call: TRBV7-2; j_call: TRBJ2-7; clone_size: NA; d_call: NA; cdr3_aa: CASSGGSEQYF; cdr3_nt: TGTGCCAGCAGCGGCGGTTCCGAGCAGTACTTC
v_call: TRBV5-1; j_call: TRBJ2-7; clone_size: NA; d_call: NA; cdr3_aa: CASSLVPLEEQYF; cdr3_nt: TGCGCCAGCAGCTTGGTCCCACTAGAGGAGCAGTACTTC
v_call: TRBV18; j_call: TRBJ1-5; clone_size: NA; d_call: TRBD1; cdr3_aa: CASSPPFRDRANQPQHF; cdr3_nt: TGTGCCAGCTCACCACCGTTCCGGGACAGGGCCAATCAGCCCCAGCATTTT
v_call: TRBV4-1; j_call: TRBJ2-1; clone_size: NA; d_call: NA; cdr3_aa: CASGGPGINEQFF; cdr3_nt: TGCGCCAGCGGCGGGCCTGGGATCAATGAGCAGTTCTTC
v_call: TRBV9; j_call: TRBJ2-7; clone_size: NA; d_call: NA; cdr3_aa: CASSVARGGYEQYF; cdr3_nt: TGTGCCAGCAGCGTAGCTAGAGGGGGCTACGAGCAGTACTTC
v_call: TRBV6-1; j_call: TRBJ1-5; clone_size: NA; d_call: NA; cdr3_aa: CASSHVQTGNQPQHF; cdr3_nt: TGTGCCAGCAGCCATGTCCAAACGGGCAATCAGCCCCAGCATTTT
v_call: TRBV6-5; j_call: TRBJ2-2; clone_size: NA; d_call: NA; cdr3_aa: CASSYSGRGGTGELFF; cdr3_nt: TGTGCCAGCAGTTACTCGGGCAGGGGCGGCACCGGGGAGCTGTTTTTT
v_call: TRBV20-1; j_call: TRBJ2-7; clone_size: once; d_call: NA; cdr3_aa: CSARVGAEQYF; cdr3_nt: TGCAGTGCTAGAGTAGGGGCCGAGCAGTACTTC
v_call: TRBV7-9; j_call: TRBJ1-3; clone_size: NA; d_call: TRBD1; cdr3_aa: CASSRGQSGNTIYF; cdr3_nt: TGTGCCAGCAGCCGGGGACAGTCTGGAAACACCATATATTTT
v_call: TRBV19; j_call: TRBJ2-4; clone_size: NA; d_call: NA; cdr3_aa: CASGPGIGSNIQYF; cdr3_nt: TGTGCCAGTGGTCCGGGAATTGGATCCAACATTCAGTACTTC
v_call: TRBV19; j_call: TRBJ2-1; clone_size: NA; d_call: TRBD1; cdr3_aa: CATRDRGGHEQFF; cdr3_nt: TGTGCCACCCGGGACAGGGGCGGGCATGAGCAGTTCTTC
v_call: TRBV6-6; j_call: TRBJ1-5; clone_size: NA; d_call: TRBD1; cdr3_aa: CASNKQGAGNQPQHF; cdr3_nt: TGTGCCAGCAACAAGCAGGGGGCAGGTAATCAGCCCCAGCATTTT
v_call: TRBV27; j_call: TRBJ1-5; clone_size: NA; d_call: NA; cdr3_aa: CASSEEGLQPQHF; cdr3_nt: TGTGCCAGCAGTGAGGAAGGCCTTCAGCCCCAGCATTTT
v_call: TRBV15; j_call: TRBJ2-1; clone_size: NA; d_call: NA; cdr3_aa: CATSSRSSYNEQFF; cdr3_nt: TGTGCCACCAGCAGTAGAAGCTCCTACAATGAGCAGTTCTTC
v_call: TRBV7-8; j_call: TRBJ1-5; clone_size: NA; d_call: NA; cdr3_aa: CASSLTNRHLNQPQHF; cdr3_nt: TGTGCCAGCAGCTTGACGAACAGGCACCTCAATCAGCCCCAGCATTTT
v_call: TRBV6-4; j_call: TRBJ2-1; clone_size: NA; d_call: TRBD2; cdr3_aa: CASSEEGGSFEQFF; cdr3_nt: TGTGCCAGCAGTGAGGAAGGCGGGAGCTTCGAGCAGTTCTTC
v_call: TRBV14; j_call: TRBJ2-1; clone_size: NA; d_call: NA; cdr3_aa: CASSHLRGEQFF; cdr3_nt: TGTGCCAGCAGCCATCTCAGGGGTGAGCAGTTCTTC
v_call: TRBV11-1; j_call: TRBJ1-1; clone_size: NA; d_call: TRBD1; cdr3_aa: CASSEGQTYTEAFF; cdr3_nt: TGTGCCAGCAGCGAGGGACAGACTTACACTGAAGCTTTCTTT
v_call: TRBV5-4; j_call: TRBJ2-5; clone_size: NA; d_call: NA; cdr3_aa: CASSGTPWAGQETQYF; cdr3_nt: TGTGCCAGCAGCGGAACCCCCTGGGCAGGGCAAGAGACCCAGTACTTC
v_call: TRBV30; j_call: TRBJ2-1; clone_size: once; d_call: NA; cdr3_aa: CAWSVSLDNEQFF; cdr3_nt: TGTGCCTGGAGTGTATCTCTCGACAATGAGCAGTTCTTC
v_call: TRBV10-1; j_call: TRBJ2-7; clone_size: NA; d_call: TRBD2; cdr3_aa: CARGLAGRPVYEQYF; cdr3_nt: TGCGCCAGGGGACTAGCGGGACGCCCGGTTTACGAGCAGTACTTC
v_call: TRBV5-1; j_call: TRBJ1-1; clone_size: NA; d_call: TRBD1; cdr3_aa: CASSSQGVLNTEAFF; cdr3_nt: TGCGCCAGCAGCTCTCAGGGGGTGCTGAACACTGAAGCTTTCTTT
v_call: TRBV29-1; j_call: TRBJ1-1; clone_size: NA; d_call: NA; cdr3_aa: CSVEYVTEAFF; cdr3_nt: TGCAGCGTTGAATATGTCACTGAAGCTTTCTTT
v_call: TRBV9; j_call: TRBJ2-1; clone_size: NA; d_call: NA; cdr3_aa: CASSVAGAYNEQFF; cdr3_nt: TGTGCCAGCAGCGTAGCGGGAGCCTACAATGAGCAGTTCTTC
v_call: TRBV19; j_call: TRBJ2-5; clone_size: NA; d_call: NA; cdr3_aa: CASSRGREETQYF; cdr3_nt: TGTGCCAGTTCTCGAGGGCGTGAGGAGACCCAGTACTTC
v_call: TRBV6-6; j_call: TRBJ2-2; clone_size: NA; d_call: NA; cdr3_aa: CASSYPIMNTGELFF; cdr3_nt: TGTGCCAGCAGTTACCCTATCATGAACACCGGGGAGCTGTTTTTT
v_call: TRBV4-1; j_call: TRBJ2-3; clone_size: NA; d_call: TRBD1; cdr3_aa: CASSPGQGVTDTQYF; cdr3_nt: TGCGCCAGCAGTCCGGGACAGGGGGTTACAGATACGCAGTATTTT
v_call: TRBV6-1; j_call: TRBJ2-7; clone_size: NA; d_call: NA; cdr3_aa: CASSAGINYEQYF; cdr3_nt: TGTGCCAGCAGTGCAGGGATTAACTACGAGCAGTACTTC
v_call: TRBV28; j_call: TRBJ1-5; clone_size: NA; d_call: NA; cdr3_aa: CASLHRASNQPQHF; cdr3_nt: TGTGCCAGCCTCCACAGGGCTAGCAATCAGCCCCAGCATTTT
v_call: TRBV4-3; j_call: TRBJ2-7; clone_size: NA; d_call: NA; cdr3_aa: CASSQDGQVYEQYF; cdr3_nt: TGCGCCAGCAGCCAAGATGGGCAGGTGTACGAGCAGTACTTC